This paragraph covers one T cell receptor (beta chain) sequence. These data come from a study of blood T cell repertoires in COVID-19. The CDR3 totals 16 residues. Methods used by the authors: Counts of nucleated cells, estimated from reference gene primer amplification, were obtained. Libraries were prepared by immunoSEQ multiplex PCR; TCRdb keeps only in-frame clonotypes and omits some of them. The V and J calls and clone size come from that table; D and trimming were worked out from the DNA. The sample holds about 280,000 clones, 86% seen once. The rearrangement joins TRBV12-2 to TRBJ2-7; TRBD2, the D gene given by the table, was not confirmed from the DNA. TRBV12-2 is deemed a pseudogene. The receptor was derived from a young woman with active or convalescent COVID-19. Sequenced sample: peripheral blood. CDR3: CASRSRTSGGTYEQYF. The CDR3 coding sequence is TGTGCAAGTCGCTCTAGGACTAGCGGGGGGACCTACGAGCAGTACTTC.